Listed below are T cell receptor beta chains from one sample, sequenced in a study of cytomegalovirus exposure and HLA in healthy donors. Measured with immunoSEQ multiplex PCR; TCRdb has only the in-frame clones, and not every one. This repertoire shows some 160,000 clones, around 80% found once; its top ten account for about 1.5%. The source material was PBMCs. The receptors were gathered from a male donor in good health and CMV-seronegative. CDR3s include the opening cysteine and the closing phenylalanine or tryptophan. The order of the fields is CDR3 DNA, CDR3 protein, V gene, D gene, clone size, J gene. A D gene is named only where the DNA matches it firmly. Some rows have no size entry. The others give once, few or many, or a class for an expanded clone.

CDR3nt: TGTGCCAGCTCACGGGGTAGCGGGGGCCACCCGACCTTATACGAGCAGTACTTC
CDR3aa: CASSRGSGGHPTLYEQYF
v_gene: TRBV18
d_gene: TRBD2
abundance: -
j_gene: TRBJ2-7

CDR3nt: TGTGCCAGCAGCTTAAGACTAGCGGGAAACGAGCAGTACTTC
CDR3aa: CASSLRLAGNEQYF
v_gene: TRBV7-2
d_gene: TRBD2
abundance: -
j_gene: TRBJ2-7

CDR3nt: TGCGCCAGCAGCTTCGACATCGGCAGAGCAGATACGCAGTATTTT
CDR3aa: CASSFDIGRADTQYF
v_gene: TRBV5-1
d_gene: -
abundance: few
j_gene: TRBJ2-3

CDR3nt: TGTGCCAGCAGCTCACGCACGACATCGAACACTGAAGCTTTCTTT
CDR3aa: CASSSRTTSNTEAFF
v_gene: TRBV5-4
d_gene: -
abundance: -
j_gene: TRBJ1-1

CDR3nt: TGTGCCAGCAGCTTAGCACAGGAGGGGCCGACCGGGGAGCTGTTTTTT
CDR3aa: CASSLAQEGPTGELFF
v_gene: TRBV11-1
d_gene: -
abundance: -
j_gene: TRBJ2-2

CDR3nt: TGTGCCAGTAGTACCAGAGGTGAAGCTAACTATGGCTACACCTTC
CDR3aa: CASSTRGEANYGYTF
v_gene: TRBV19
d_gene: -
abundance: -
j_gene: TRBJ1-2

CDR3nt: TGCAGCGTTGGGGCACGGGGGAGCAATCAGCCCCAGCATTTT
CDR3aa: CSVGARGSNQPQHF
v_gene: TRBV29-1
d_gene: -
abundance: few
j_gene: TRBJ1-5

CDR3nt: TGTGCCAGCAGCGAACTAGCGATGCCGAACACCGGGGAGCTGTTTTTT
CDR3aa: CASSELAMPNTGELFF
v_gene: TRBV2
d_gene: TRBD2
abundance: -
j_gene: TRBJ2-2

CDR3nt: TGTGCCAGCACGGGGATAGAAGCTGGAAACACCATATATTTT
CDR3aa: CASTGIEAGNTIYF
v_gene: TRBV6-1
d_gene: -
abundance: -
j_gene: TRBJ1-3

CDR3nt: TGTGCCAGCAGCCAAGGGACAGGATCTGGAAACACCATATATTTT
CDR3aa: CASSQGTGSGNTIYF
v_gene: TRBV4-2
d_gene: TRBD1
abundance: few
j_gene: TRBJ1-3

CDR3nt: TGTGCCAGCCGTCAGACTGCCTCCTTATCCTACGAGCAGTACTTC
CDR3aa: CASRQTASLSYEQYF
v_gene: TRBV7-6
d_gene: -
abundance: -
j_gene: TRBJ2-7

CDR3nt: TGTGCCAGCAGCGTGGACAGGGACTATGGCTACACCTTC
CDR3aa: CASSVDRDYGYTF
v_gene: TRBV14
d_gene: TRBD1
abundance: -
j_gene: TRBJ1-2

CDR3nt: TGTGCCAGCAGCTTAGGGCAGGGCTATGGCTACACCTTC
CDR3aa: CASSLGQGYGYTF
v_gene: TRBV7-9
d_gene: -
abundance: -
j_gene: TRBJ1-2

CDR3nt: TGTGCCAGCAGCTCACCAGGGACAGTAGGAAACACCATATATTTT
CDR3aa: CASSSPGTVGNTIYF
v_gene: TRBV7-9
d_gene: TRBD1
abundance: -
j_gene: TRBJ1-3

CDR3nt: TGTGCCAGCAGCATAAGGGTACTAGCGGGACCCGGGGAGCTGTTTTTT
CDR3aa: CASSIRVLAGPGELFF
v_gene: TRBV7-9
d_gene: TRBD2
abundance: -
j_gene: TRBJ2-2

CDR3nt: TGCGCCAGCAGCCAAGATCCCCCCAATAGCGGGGGGACAGATACGCAGTATTTT
CDR3aa: CASSQDPPNSGGTDTQYF
v_gene: TRBV4-3
d_gene: TRBD2
abundance: -
j_gene: TRBJ2-3

CDR3nt: TGTGCCAGCAGCTTAGCAGGGAGGCGGGAGACCCAGTACTTC
CDR3aa: CASSLAGRRETQYF
v_gene: TRBV7-2
d_gene: -
abundance: once
j_gene: TRBJ2-5

CDR3nt: TGCGCCAGCGGCCGACTAGCGGGAGCACACGAGCAGTACTTC
CDR3aa: CASGRLAGAHEQYF
v_gene: TRBV5-1
d_gene: TRBD2
abundance: few
j_gene: TRBJ2-7

CDR3nt: TGTGCCAGTAGTGGACAGGGGGCCCCCACAGATACGCAGTATTTT
CDR3aa: CASSGQGAPTDTQYF
v_gene: TRBV19
d_gene: TRBD1
abundance: -
j_gene: TRBJ2-3

CDR3nt: TGTGCCAGCAGCTGGGACAGGGAATGGGGTACTGAAGCTTTCTTT
CDR3aa: CASSWDREWGTEAFF
v_gene: TRBV5-6
d_gene: TRBD1
abundance: -
j_gene: TRBJ1-1

CDR3nt: TGTGCCAGCAGTCCTCACAGGAGTAACACTGAAGCTTTCTTT
CDR3aa: CASSPHRSNTEAFF
v_gene: TRBV28
d_gene: -
abundance: -
j_gene: TRBJ1-1

CDR3nt: TGCGCCAGCAGCCAAGGGGGTGTGGGAGGTGACGAGCAGTACTTC
CDR3aa: CASSQGGVGGDEQYF
v_gene: TRBV4-1
d_gene: -
abundance: -
j_gene: TRBJ2-7

CDR3nt: TGCGCCAGCAGCCAAGATATCAGGGGGGCTGTTATCGGTTACACTGAAGCTTTCTTT
CDR3aa: CASSQDIRGAVIGYTEAFF
v_gene: TRBV4-1
d_gene: TRBD1
abundance: -
j_gene: TRBJ1-1

CDR3nt: TGTGCCAGCAGCTGGGACAGTAACACTGAAGCTTTCTTT
CDR3aa: CASSWDSNTEAFF
v_gene: TRBV7-2
d_gene: TRBD1
abundance: -
j_gene: TRBJ1-1

CDR3nt: TGTGCCAGCAGCCCCGGACAGGGCTATGGCTACACCTTC
CDR3aa: CASSPGQGYGYTF
v_gene: TRBV7-2
d_gene: TRBD1
abundance: -
j_gene: TRBJ1-2

CDR3nt: TGTGCCAGCAGCTTCCCGGGACAGACCTACGAGCAGTACTTC
CDR3aa: CASSFPGQTYEQYF
v_gene: TRBV7-2
d_gene: TRBD1
abundance: few
j_gene: TRBJ2-7

CDR3nt: TGTGCCAGCAGCCTGTTTACCGGGACACACCAAGAGACCCAGTACTTC
CDR3aa: CASSLFTGTHQETQYF
v_gene: TRBV7-8
d_gene: -
abundance: few
j_gene: TRBJ2-5

CDR3nt: TGTGCCAGCAGCGGGTTCAGGGGTAATGGCTACACCTTC
CDR3aa: CASSGFRGNGYTF
v_gene: TRBV9
d_gene: -
abundance: -
j_gene: TRBJ1-2

CDR3nt: TGTGCCAGCAGTGCCGGGACAGCGAACACCGGGGAGCTGTTTTTT
CDR3aa: CASSAGTANTGELFF
v_gene: TRBV6-5
d_gene: TRBD1
abundance: -
j_gene: TRBJ2-2

CDR3nt: TGTGCCAGCAACGAGGGAGGATTCGGGTACAATGAGCAGTTCTTC
CDR3aa: CASNEGGFGYNEQFF
v_gene: TRBV7-9
d_gene: -
abundance: few
j_gene: TRBJ2-1

CDR3nt: TGTGCCAGCAGCTTGGGGATGACAGTGAACACTGAAGCTTTCTTT
CDR3aa: CASSLGMTVNTEAFF
v_gene: TRBV11-2
d_gene: -
abundance: once
j_gene: TRBJ1-1

CDR3nt: TGTGCCAGCAGTGAAGGGGGGCAGGGGAAAGCTTTCTTT
CDR3aa: CASSEGGQGKAFF
v_gene: TRBV6-1
d_gene: -
abundance: once
j_gene: TRBJ1-1

CDR3nt: TGTGCCACATTCGGCCTCCTCTCGGGACAGGGGAACTATGGCTACACCTTC
CDR3aa: CATFGLLSGQGNYGYTF
v_gene: TRBV5-3
d_gene: TRBD1
abundance: -
j_gene: TRBJ1-2

CDR3nt: TGTGCCAGCAGCTTACCCAATTCCTACGAGCAGTACTTC
CDR3aa: CASSLPNSYEQYF
v_gene: TRBV7-9
d_gene: -
abundance: -
j_gene: TRBJ2-7

CDR3nt: TGTGCCAGCAGCGGCAGGGGACGCGACACTGAAGCTTTCTTT
CDR3aa: CASSGRGRDTEAFF
v_gene: TRBV7-2
d_gene: -
abundance: -
j_gene: TRBJ1-1

CDR3nt: TGTTCCAGCAGCTTAGTAAGTGTTCGCGGGCATGAGCAGTTCTTC
CDR3aa: CSSSLVSVRGHEQFF
v_gene: TRBV7-9
d_gene: -
abundance: -
j_gene: TRBJ2-1

CDR3nt: TGTGCCAGCAGCTTTTCGACTAGCGGGAGGAGTGAGCAGTTCTTC
CDR3aa: CASSFSTSGRSEQFF
v_gene: TRBV7-9
d_gene: TRBD2
abundance: -
j_gene: TRBJ2-1

CDR3nt: TGTGCCAGCAACGGACAGGGGGGTGCCTACGAGCAGTACTTC
CDR3aa: CASNGQGGAYEQYF
v_gene: TRBV6-1
d_gene: TRBD1
abundance: once
j_gene: TRBJ2-7

CDR3nt: TGTGCCACACTTATACCCGGACAGGTGAACACTGAAGCTTTCTTT
CDR3aa: CATLIPGQVNTEAFF
v_gene: TRBV19
d_gene: TRBD1
abundance: -
j_gene: TRBJ1-1

CDR3nt: TGTGCCAGCAGCTTTGGAGGGACAGTGAACACTGAAGCTTTCTTT
CDR3aa: CASSFGGTVNTEAFF
v_gene: TRBV7-2
d_gene: TRBD1
abundance: -
j_gene: TRBJ1-1

CDR3nt: TGCAGTGTTCTGAGAGGGTACGAGCAGTACTTC
CDR3aa: CSVLRGYEQYF
v_gene: TRBV20-1
d_gene: -
abundance: -
j_gene: TRBJ2-7

CDR3nt: TGTGCCAGCAGCGCTCCGGGACAGGGGTCCTATGGCTACACCTTC
CDR3aa: CASSAPGQGSYGYTF
v_gene: TRBV7-9
d_gene: TRBD1
abundance: -
j_gene: TRBJ1-2